Shown below are 22 T cell receptor beta chains from a single sample sequenced in a study of post-analysis software for immune sequencing data. Study conclusions and caveats: Patients had higher frequencies than controls of five TRBV segments, including TRBV5-6, TRBV5-1 and TRBV20-1.

These receptors' antigens are unknown. The TCR beta cDNA libraries contained unique molecular identifiers. TCRdb re-analysed the PCR reads in MiXCR, keeping a single row per CDR3 protein. The sample records 750,000 to 900,000 distinct CDR3 sequences, about 45% being singletons. Material for sequencing was blood. Source of these receptors: a girl between 5 and 17 years old with multiple sclerosis.

This clonotype was found a few times. In DNA form, the CDR3 reads TGTGCCAGCAGCTTACGTCCGGCAGGGGGCTACGAGCAGTACTTC. Amino acids: CASSLRPAGGYEQYF. The chain is built from TRBV7-2 and TRBJ2-7; 7 bases agree with TRBD1. The V segment lost 2 bases and the J segment 3 bases; nucleotides outside the gene matches: 7. Germline lookup yields CDR1 SGHTA and CDR2 FQGNSA. The CDR3 consists of 15 residues.

The chain is built from TRBV28 and TRBJ2-7, with 7 positions matching TRBD2. The V gene's germline CDR1 is MDHEN and CDR2 SYDVKM. CDR3 size: 15 residues. Trimming took 1 base from V and 3 from J; bases not matched to a gene: 6. In nucleotides, the CDR3 is TGTGCCAGCAGTTTATTTCCCGGCGGGAGCTACGAGCAGTACTTC. This sequence encodes CASSLFPGGSYEQYF.

The chain employs TRBV7-9 and TRBJ2-3; possibly TRBD1 or TRBD2 for D (6 bases each). The CDR3 loop spans 18 amino acids. Trimming took off 5 bases at V and 0 bases at J, with 21 bases between the two ends. Germline V gene sequence: CDR1 SEHNR, CDR2 FQNEAQ (reference sequence). The CDR3 nucleotides read TGTGCCAGCAGCCCCCGCGGCCCTCGCGGGACAAGCACAGATACGCAGTATTTT. Amino acid sequence: CASSPRGPRGTSTDTQYF.

The chain links TRBV29-1 to TRBJ2-1; D is ambiguous. Germline assignment: CDR1 SQVTM and CDR2 ANQGSEA. Trimming removed 3 bases from V and 6 bases from J, with 15 bases in between. This CDR3 has 14 amino acids. CDR3 DNA sequence: TGCAGCGTTGATAACCCTTGGCTAGTCAATGAGCAGTTCTTC. Translating gives CSVDNPWLVNEQFF.

The rearrangement uses TRBV5-1 and TRBJ1-2; TRBD1 is a possible D gene (6 bases). The CDR3 runs 14 residues. CDR1 is SGHRS and CDR2 is YFSETQ in the germline V gene. V lost 1 base and J 7 bases, leaving 14 bases between the germline ends. CDR3 loop: CASSLNPGVTGYTF. The CDR3 DNA reads TGCGCCAGCAGCTTGAACCCAGGGGTTACTGGCTACACCTTC.

In this sample, this clonotype turned up once. This rearrangement joins TRBV13 to TRBJ2-1, with 7 bases identical to TRBD1. With V trimmed by 5 bases and J by 5 bases, 9 bases remained unmatched. This CDR3 spans 15 amino acids. Germline V gene sequence: CDR1 PRHDT, CDR2 FYEKMQ (reference sequence). CDR3 sequence: CASSPTGKSDNEQFF. In nucleotides, the CDR3 is TGTGCCAGCAGCCCGACAGGGAAGAGCGACAATGAGCAGTTCTTC.

This clonotype was detected a few times. The chain has TRBV20-1 and TRBJ2-7, with TRBD1 identical over 11 bases. Germline V lookup: CDR1 DFQATT, CDR2 SNEGSKA (reference sequence). Trimming cost V 5 bases and J 4 bases; bases outside gene matches: 7. There are 14 residues in the CDR3. The CDR3 protein is CSAARDRGKYEQYF. The DNA for the CDR3 is TGCAGTGCTGCGAGGGACAGGGGGAAATACGAGCAGTACTTC.

This clonotype was counted a few times. CDR3 sequence: CASTMWGAEQFF. The CDR3 bases are TGTGCCAGCACCATGTGGGGCGCTGAGCAGTTCTTC. The rearrangement uses TRBV12-3 or TRBV12-4 and TRBJ2-1; possibly TRBD1 for D (5 bases). The ends were cut back, 7 bases at V and 9 bases at J, with 13 bases in the middle. The CDR3 runs to 12 residues.

This chain connects TRBV3-1 to TRBJ1-2, with TRBD1 as a possible D gene (6 bases). The CDR3 length is 14 residues. V was cut by 2 bases and J by 7 bases, with 14 bases left in between. Germline CDR1 and CDR2: LGHDT and YNNKEL (reference sequence). In DNA, the CDR3 is TGTGCCAGCAGCCAAACGGCAGGGGAGGGTGGCTACACCTTC. Amino acids: CASSQTAGEGGYTF.

The chain has TRBV4-1 and TRBJ2-7, with D possibly TRBD2 on 6 matching bases. Germline CDR1 reads MGHRA; CDR2 reads YSYEKL. CDR3 length: 16 amino acids. V gave up 0 bases and J gave up 2 bases, with 14 bases separating them. CDR3 sequence reads: CASSQELGGRAYEQYF. The CDR3 DNA reads as TGCGCCAGCAGCCAAGAATTGGGGGGAAGGGCCTACGAGCAGTACTTC.

The gene calls are TRBV27 and TRBJ2-7, with D perhaps matching TRBD1 (6 bases). Between the trimmed V and J ends, which lost 0 bases and 3 bases, there was a span of 9 bases. This CDR3 comprises 14 residues. Germline CDR1 MNHEY, CDR2 SMNVEV (reference sequence). CDR3 sequence reads: CASSLSRGNYEQYF. CDR3 sequence (DNA): TGTGCCAGCAGTTTATCTAGGGGGAACTACGAGCAGTACTTC.

The table lists this clonotype with a few counts. This sequence joins TRBV6-8 and TRBJ2-5, with a possible D match to TRBD1 (6 bases). The end of the DNA aligns better with TRBJ2-7, so the J call may be wrong. Germline V CDR1 and CDR2: MNHGY, SAAAGT. The CDR3 has 16 residues. CDR3 protein: CASTRGRDRKGHEQYF. Here the CDR3 DNA reads TGTGCCAGCACCAGGGGCCGGGACCGAAAGGGTCACGAGCAGTACTTC.

This sequence joins TRBV20-1 and TRBJ2-7; the D is unclear. V was pared by 5 bases and J by 0 bases, with 20 bases between. The CDR3 extends over 16 amino acids. Germline V gives CDR1 DFQATT, CDR2 SNEGSKA (reference sequence). The CDR3 DNA reads as TGCAGTGCTCCCAGAGGACCAGCCCAGAGCTCCTACGAGCAGTACTTC. Amino acids: CSAPRGPAQSSYEQYF.

The genes are TRBV27 and TRBJ2-7, with D perhaps matching TRBD2 (5 bases). Germline CDR1 is MNHEY and CDR2 is SMNVEV (reference sequence). This CDR3 is built from 14 residues. Trimming stripped 5 bases from V and 5 bases from J, with 16 bases between. The CDR3 DNA reads TGTGCCAGCAGTCGACTAATTTCGGTCGACGAGCAGTACTTC. Amino acids: CASSRLISVDEQYF.

A word on this clonotype: One junction end does not reproduce the germline sequence, and a read error may be involved. V usage is TRBV12-3 or TRBV12-4 and J usage is TRBJ1-5, with D maybe TRBD1 (5 bases). This CDR3 contains 15 residues. This CDR3 reads CASSLIGDPNQPQHF. CDR3 in DNA: TGTGCCAGTAGTTTGATCGGGGACCCCAATCAGCCCCAGCATTTT.

This chain uses TRBV28 with TRBJ2-7; 8 bases are a match to TRBD2. V dropped 4 bases and J dropped 4; count of bases not matched to a gene: 9. Germline lookup yields CDR1 MDHEN and CDR2 SYDVKM. The CDR3 covers 15 residues. The CDR3 here is CASSSSSGSGYEQYF. The CDR3 DNA reads as TGTGCCAGCAGTTCCTCAAGCGGGAGCGGGTACGAGCAGTACTTC.

This clonotype has a handful of counts. Written as DNA, the CDR3 is TGTGCCAGCAGCCAAGATAGCTTCCTAGCGGATAGTGAGCAGTTCTTC. Its translation: CASSQDSFLADSEQFF. The chain combines TRBV4-2 with TRBJ2-1, with 7 nucleotides matching TRBD2. The junction had 11 bases not matched to a gene; V was cut back by 0 bases and J by 9 bases. Germline CDR1 is LGHNA and CDR2 is YNFKEQ. CDR3 length: 16 amino acids.

This clonotype was observed a handful of times. The chain uses TRBV12-3 or TRBV12-4 and TRBJ1-2; a possible D gene is TRBD1 (6 bases). V was clipped by 5 bases and J by 8 bases, with 15 bases between them. This CDR3 region has 13 residues. CDR3 loop: CASSQQGVGGYTF. In DNA form, the CDR3 reads TGTGCCAGCAGTCAACAGGGCGTGGGCGGCTACACCTTC.

This clonotype was picked up a small number of times. The chain has TRBV30 and TRBJ2-7; 9 nucleotides match TRBD2. The germline gives CDR1 GTSNPN, CDR2 SVGIG (reference sequence). CDR3 length equals 14 residues. V dropped 1 base and J dropped 2; count of bases not matched to a gene: 3. The CDR3 sequence is CAWSGLAVTYEQYF. CDR3 bases: TGTGCCTGGAGTGGACTAGCGGTTACCTACGAGCAGTACTTC.

This clonotype was picked up a small number of times. V usage is TRBV21-1 and J usage is TRBJ1-2. TRBV21-1 is flagged as a pseudogene. The length of the CDR3 is 15 residues. Written as DNA, the CDR3 is TGTGCCAGCAGCAAAGGACGAGGGTCCGGCTATGGCTACACCTTC. It specifies CASSKGRGSGYGYTF.

In its sample, this clonotype was seen a few times. The chain uses TRBV5-1 and TRBJ2-3; D perhaps matches TRBD1 (6 bases). CDR1 is SGHRS and CDR2 is YFSETQ in the germline V gene. The CDR3 loop spans 16 amino acids. Trimming removed 0 bases from V and 2 bases from J, with 13 bases in between. The CDR3: CASSLDGQSLTDTQYF. The CDR3 bases are TGCGCCAGCAGCTTGGACGGACAGTCTCTCACAGATACGCAGTATTTT.

The chain has TRBV12-3 or TRBV12-4 and TRBJ2-5; a weak D match, TRBD1 (5 bases). The J call may be incorrect, as the DNA end agrees better with TRBJ2-7. CDR3 length: 13 amino acids. The CDR3 sequence: CASRETTDYEQYF. CDR3 coding DNA: TGTGCCAGCAGGGAGACGACAGATTACGAGCAGTACTTC.